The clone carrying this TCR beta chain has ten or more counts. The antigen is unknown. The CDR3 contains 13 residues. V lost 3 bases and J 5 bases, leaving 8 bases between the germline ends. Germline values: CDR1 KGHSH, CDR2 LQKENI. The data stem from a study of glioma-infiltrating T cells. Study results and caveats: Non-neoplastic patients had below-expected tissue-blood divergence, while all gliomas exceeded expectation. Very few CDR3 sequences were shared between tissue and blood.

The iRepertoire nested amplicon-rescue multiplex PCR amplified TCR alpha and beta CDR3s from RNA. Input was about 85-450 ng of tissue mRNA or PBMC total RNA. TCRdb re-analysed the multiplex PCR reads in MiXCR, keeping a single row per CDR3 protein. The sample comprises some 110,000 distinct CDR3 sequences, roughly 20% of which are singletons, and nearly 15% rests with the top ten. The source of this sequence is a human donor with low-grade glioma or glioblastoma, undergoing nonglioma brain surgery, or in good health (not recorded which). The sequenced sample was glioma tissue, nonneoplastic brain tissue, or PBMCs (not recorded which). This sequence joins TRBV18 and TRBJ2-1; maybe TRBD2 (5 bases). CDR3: CASSPELDNEQFF. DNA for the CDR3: TGTGCCAGCTCACCCGAACTAGACAATGAGCAGTTCTTC.